These 31 T cell receptor beta chains were sequenced from one sample in a study of blood T cell repertoires in COVID-19. Profiling relied on immunoSEQ multiplex PCR, and the TCRdb table lists in-frame clones only, not all of them. The table lists approximately 300,000 clones, 90% of them singletons, with approximately 7.5% in the top ten. The sample consisted of peripheral blood. These receptors all stem from a woman aged 25 to 39 with COVID-19, enrolled during active disease.

The chain combines TRBV30 with TRBJ2-3; 8 nucleotides match TRBD2. Germline loops: CDR1 GTSNPN, CDR2 SVGIG (reference sequence). The CDR3 extends over 14 amino acids. Germline trimming cut 1 base from V and 4 bases from J; bases unmatched to any gene: 4. The CDR3 loop reads CAWSDGRVADTQYF. Here the CDR3 DNA reads TGTGCCTGGAGTGACGGGAGGGTTGCAGATACGCAGTATTTT.

The V call is TRBV5-1, the J call TRBJ2-1; TRBD2 matches 8 bases. Germline CDR1 is SGHRS and CDR2 is YFSETQ. V dropped 1 base and J dropped 3; count of bases not matched to a gene: 3. The CDR3 is 15 residues long. The CDR3: CASSLSREGYNEQFF. The CDR3 DNA follows: TGCGCCAGCAGCTTGTCACGGGAGGGCTACAATGAGCAGTTCTTC.

CDR3 residues: CASSLPRDSLNTEAFF. In nucleotides, the CDR3 is TGTGCCAGCAGCTTACCAAGAGACAGTTTGAACACTGAAGCTTTCTTT. The chain combines TRBV11-2 with TRBJ1-1, with a possible D match to TRBD1 (5 bases). This CDR3 has 16 amino acids. Germline CDR1 is SGHAT and CDR2 is FQNNGV. V was cut by 2 bases and J by 0 bases, with 13 bases left in between.

This sequence joins TRBV9 and TRBJ2-1, with TRBD2 matching over 12 bases. The CDR3 spans 15 residues. Unmatched junction bases numbered 9, after V lost 7 bases and J lost 7 bases. From germline, CDR1 is SGDLS and CDR2 YYNGEE. The CDR3 DNA is TGTGCCAGCTCCCGGACTAGCGGGACTGGGAATGAGCAGTTCTTC. Residues: CASSRTSGTGNEQFF.

The chain combines TRBV6-5 with TRBJ1-6, with D possibly TRBD1 on 6 matching bases. This CDR3 spans 14 amino acids. V lost 8 bases to trimming and J lost 7 bases, with 15 bases between them. Looked up from germline, CDR1 is MNHEY and CDR2 is SVGAGI. The DNA for the CDR3 is TGTGCCAGCCTGCCGGGACACCCAAATTCACCCCTCCACTTT. This translates into CASLPGHPNSPLHF.

The V and J genes are TRBV15 and TRBJ1-5, with D maybe TRBD1 (6 bases). V was trimmed by 2 bases and J by 8 bases, leaving 13 bases between them. From germline, CDR1 is LNHNV and CDR2 YYDKDF (reference sequence). The CDR3 has 14 amino acids. The CDR3 DNA is TGTGCCACCAGCAGACCAACAGGGATTGAGCCCCAGCATTTT. Translation gives CATSRPTGIEPQHF.

The CDR3 region has the DNA TGTGCCAGCAGTTACTCGAGCAGACTCAGTAATTCACCCCTCCACTTT. It is translated as CASSYSSRLSNSPLHF. The chain employs TRBV6-5 and TRBJ1-6, with D hard to call. The CDR3 extends over 16 amino acids. Trimming took 0 bases from V and 6 from J, leaving 12 bases between them. Looked up from germline, CDR1 is MNHEY and CDR2 is SVGAGI.

The V call is TRBV23-1, the J call TRBJ2-1; possibly TRBD2 for D (7 bases). TRBV23-1 qualifies as an ORF whose function is uncertain. The V end lost 8 bases, the J end lost 8 bases, and 22 bases lay between the germline ends. The length of the CDR3 is 15 residues. CDR3: CASPRGGGVCDEQFF. CDR3 nucleotides: TGCGCCAGCCCCAGGGGAGGGGGTGTTTGCGATGAGCAGTTCTTC.

The rearrangement joins TRBV28 to TRBJ1-2; no reliable D call. Deletions cut 2 bases from V and 3 bases from J, with 10 bases between. The germline CDR1 and CDR2 sequences are MDHEN and SYDVKM. This CDR3 is built from 14 residues. The CDR3 bases are TGTGCCAGCAGTTTAACCGCGGCTGACTATGGCTACACCTTC. Protein product: CASSLTAADYGYTF.

V gene TRBV18 combines with J gene TRBJ1-2; D is perhaps TRBD1 (5 bases). The germline CDR1 and CDR2 sequences are KGHSH and LQKENI. V was shortened by 2 bases and J by 3 bases, with 7 bases between the two germline ends. The CDR3 is 13 residues long. Written as DNA, the CDR3 is TGTGCCAGCTCACCAGGCAGGGACTATGGCTACACCTTC. Translation gives CASSPGRDYGYTF.

CDR3 loop: CASSGIARDRGRDTGELFF. CDR3 sequence (DNA): TGTGCCAGCAGTGGAATTGCCCGGGACAGGGGACGGGACACCGGGGAGCTGTTTTTT. J is TRBJ2-2 and V is TRBV6-1; the match to TRBD1 covers 10 bases. The CDR3 has 19 amino acids. Germline values: CDR1 MNHNS, CDR2 SASEGT. V was clipped by 4 bases and J by 3 bases; unmatched bases: 14.

This clone has only a few counts. This sequence joins TRBV7-9 and TRBJ2-7; TRBD2 matches at 15 bases. Trimming at V came to 4 bases and at J to 7 bases, leaving 11 bases not matched to a gene. Germline CDR1 reads SEHNR; CDR2 reads FQNEAQ (reference sequence). CDR3 length equals 17 residues. CDR3 nucleotides: TGTGCCAGCAGCTCTCCGGGACTAGCGGGAGGCCGGGGAGAGCAGTACTTC. This encodes CASSSPGLAGGRGEQYF.

This clone appeared a single time. This chain joins TRBV3-1 (or the pseudogene TRBV3-2) and TRBJ2-1, with 9 bases fitting TRBD1. V dropped 4 bases and J dropped 6; count of bases not matched to a gene: 1. This CDR3 has 13 residues. CDR1 and CDR2 from the germline V gene are LGHDT and YNNKEL (reference sequence). CDR3: CASSPTGGNEQFF. CDR3 DNA sequence: TGTGCCAGCAGCCCGACAGGGGGCAATGAGCAGTTCTTC.

This clone was observed a single time. V is TRBV30 and J is TRBJ1-5; 9 bases are a match to TRBD1. This CDR3 has 16 residues. After removal of 2 bases from V and 2 bases from J, the junction contained 7 bases not matched to a gene. Germline V CDR1 and CDR2: GTSNPN, SVGIG (reference sequence). The CDR3 here is CAWSLRTGVGNQPQHF. The CDR3 DNA follows: TGTGCCTGGAGTTTGCGGACAGGGGTCGGCAATCAGCCCCAGCATTTT.

J is TRBJ2-1 and V is TRBV24-1; TRBD2 matches 7 bases. Losses at the gene ends were 9 bases for V and 3 bases for J; bases not matched to a gene: 10. Germline lookup yields CDR1 KGHDR and CDR2 SFDVKD. CDR3 length equals 15 residues. CDR3 protein: CATGGEGDYYNEQFF. CDR3 coding DNA: TGTGCCACCGGGGGGGAAGGGGACTACTACAATGAGCAGTTCTTC.

This clone was recorded only once. The chain carries TRBV5-4 and TRBJ2-1, with TRBD2 matching 11 bases. V was pared by 2 bases and J by 8 bases, with 9 bases of the junction left unmatched. The CDR3 contains 16 residues. Germline V gene data show CDR1 as SGHNT and CDR2 as YYREEE (reference sequence). The CDR3 DNA follows: TGTGCCAGCAGCTTCCCTACTAGCGGGAGAGGCGATGAGCAGTTCTTC. Its protein product is CASSFPTSGRGDEQFF.

The rearrangement uses TRBV29-1 and TRBJ2-5, with TRBD2 matching over 12 bases. The trim removed 6 bases at V and 7 bases at J, leaving 9 bases unmatched. From germline, CDR1 is SQVTM and CDR2 ANQGSEA. The CDR3 is 14 residues long. CDR3 region: CSVLPTSGSATQYF. In nucleotides, the CDR3 is TGCAGCGTACTTCCGACTAGCGGGAGTGCGACCCAGTACTTC. Looking up the rest from reference TRBV29-1 and TRBJ2-5 gives the full variable domain: SAVISQKPSRDICQRGTSLTIQCQVDSQVTMMFWYRQQPGQSLTLIATANQGSEATYESGFVIDKFPISRPNLTFSTLTVSNMSPEDSSIYLCSVLPTSGSATQYFGPGTRLLVL.

This chain connects TRBV5-4 to TRBJ1-1; D is ambiguous. The CDR3 extends over 14 amino acids. Looked up from germline, CDR1 is SGHNT and CDR2 is YYREEE (reference sequence). Trimming took off 3 bases at V and 1 base at J, with 10 bases between the two ends. In DNA form, the CDR3 reads TGTGCCAGCAGCTCTACTACAAGGAACACTGAAGCTTTCTTT. It yields the protein CASSSTTRNTEAFF.

CDR3 protein: CASSEEGYSYEQYF. The CDR3 coding sequence is TGTGCCAGCAGTGAGGAGGGTTACTCCTACGAGCAGTACTTC. The chain recombines TRBV2 with TRBJ2-7, with D possibly being TRBD2 (6 bases). The germline CDR1 and CDR2 sequences are SNHLY and FYNNEI. Trimming took off 3 bases at V and 0 bases at J, with 9 bases between the two ends. There are 14 residues in the CDR3.

For the CDR3, the DNA is TGTGCCTGGAGTCGGGGCAGGGGCACTGAAGCTTTCTTT. This encodes CAWSRGRGTEAFF. The chain combines TRBV30 with TRBJ1-1; weak D call: TRBD1 (6 bases). Per germline, CDR1 GTSNPN and CDR2 SVGIG (reference sequence). V gave up 2 bases and J gave up 4 bases, with 11 bases separating them. The CDR3 loop spans 13 amino acids.

The chain has TRBV6-5 and TRBJ1-1; 8 bases fit TRBD1. Looked up from germline, CDR1 is MNHEY and CDR2 is SVGAGI. CDR3 length: 13 amino acids. The V segment lost 5 bases and the J segment 6 bases; nucleotides outside the gene matches: 5. The chain's CDR3 is CASSLRQGPEAFF. The CDR3 region has the DNA TGTGCCAGCAGTCTGCGACAGGGGCCTGAAGCTTTCTTT.

The chain employs TRBV18 and TRBJ1-1; the D gene is possibly TRBD1 (6 bases). V lost 2 bases to trimming and J lost 1 base, with 8 bases between them. There are 14 residues in the CDR3. Germline loops: CDR1 KGHSH, CDR2 LQKENI. CDR3 residues: CASSPWDKNTEAFF. In DNA, the CDR3 is TGTGCCAGCTCACCATGGGACAAGAACACTGAAGCTTTCTTT.

The chain joins TRBV2 to TRBJ2-3; D possibly corresponds to TRBD2 (6 bases). This CDR3 region has 14 residues. V was cut by 5 bases and J by 2 bases, with 11 bases left in between. Germline lookup yields CDR1 SNHLY and CDR2 FYNNEI. The CDR3 DNA sequence: TGTGCCAGCAGTCCGGGGGTAGACACAGATACGCAGTATTTT. It translates to CASSPGVDTDTQYF.

The chain recombines TRBV13 with TRBJ2-7, with 7 bases identical to TRBD1. The CDR3 spans 16 residues. J gave up 3 bases and V 9 bases, and 17 bases lay outside the gene matches. The germline V gene encodes CDR1 PRHDT and CDR2 FYEKMQ (reference sequence). The CDR3 region has the DNA TGTGCCAGTCTCCTTAGAGGGGGCGCGACTATCTACGAGCAGTACTTC. Translated: CASLLRGGATIYEQYF.

The gene calls are TRBV7-2 and TRBJ1-3; TRBD1 matches at 7 bases. The CDR3 runs 14 residues. V shed 5 bases, J shed 9 bases, and the junction held 10 bases outside the gene matches. Germline assignment: CDR1 SGHTA and CDR2 FQGNSA. The CDR3 spells CASSPGTAGATIYF. Written as DNA, the CDR3 is TGTGCCAGCAGCCCCGGGACAGCGGGGGCCACCATATATTTT.

The genes are TRBV7-2 and TRBJ2-7; D may be TRBD2 (6 bases). Looked up from germline, CDR1 is SGHTA and CDR2 is FQGNSA. The ends were cut back, 1 base at V and 7 bases at J, with 11 bases in the middle. This CDR3 has 13 amino acids. CDR3 in DNA: TGTGCCAGCAGCTTAGATGGGGGAGGAGAGCAGTACTTC. It specifies CASSLDGGGEQYF.

This clone was seen once. The J gene is TRBJ2-3, the V gene TRBV29-1; D might be TRBD2 (6 bases). V was trimmed by 4 bases and J by 4 bases, leaving 15 bases between them. The germline gives CDR1 SQVTM, CDR2 ANQGSEA. The CDR3 is 14 amino acids. CDR3 nucleotides: TGCAGCGTTGGCCGTAGCGGTACGGCAGATACGCAGTATTTT. Translation: CSVGRSGTADTQYF.

The chain uses TRBV7-2 and TRBJ2-3; no reliable D call. The CDR3 has 13 amino acids. CDR1 is SGHTA, CDR2 FQGNSA, per germline. Trimming took 11 bases from V and 6 from J, leaving 18 bases between them. DNA for the CDR3: TGTGCCCCCAGCTTAATTGTTGGCGATACGCAGTATTTT. This encodes CAPSLIVGDTQYF.

The chain is built from TRBV28 and TRBJ2-3; tentatively, D is TRBD2 (5 bases). Germline-derived CDR1 and CDR2 are MDHEN and SYDVKM. There are 12 residues in the CDR3. V was trimmed by 6 bases and J by 5 bases, leaving 9 bases between them. CDR3 nucleotide sequence: TGTGCCAGCAGCCGCCGGGGAGATACGCAGTATTTT. This sequence encodes CASSRRGDTQYF. The full variable domain, rest sourced from reference TRBV28 and TRBJ2-3, is DVKVTQSSRYLVKRTGEKVFLECVQDMDHENMFWYRQDPGLGLRLIYFSYDVKMKEKGDIPEGYSVSREKKERFSLILESASTNQTSMYLCASSRRGDTQYFGPGTRLTVL.

This clone has a single count. The chain uses TRBV5-1 and TRBJ2-3, with 7 bases matching TRBD2. Unmatched junction bases numbered 18, after V lost 7 bases and J lost 4 bases. This CDR3 comprises 17 residues. CDR1 and CDR2 from the germline V gene are SGHRS and YFSETQ. The CDR3 is CASRVGGSPVRADTQYF. The CDR3 DNA is TGCGCCAGCCGAGTGGGCGGGAGTCCGGTCAGGGCAGATACGCAGTATTTT.

The chain joins TRBV2 to TRBJ2-2; 7 nucleotides match TRBD2. CDR3 length: 15 amino acids. From germline, CDR1 is SNHLY and CDR2 FYNNEI. V shed 4 bases, J shed 5 bases, and the junction held 7 bases outside the gene matches. The CDR3 protein is CASSGEGVGTGELFF. The CDR3 DNA is TGTGCCAGCAGTGGGGAGGGCGTCGGGACCGGGGAGCTGTTTTTT.